These 24 T cell receptor beta chains were sequenced from one sample in a study of post-analysis software for immune sequencing data. Prepared libraries of TCR beta cDNA carried unique molecular identifiers. One entry per CDR3 protein results from TCRdb running MiXCR on the PCR reads. The table includes 750,000 to 950,000 distinct CDR3 sequences, roughly 50% detected once. The antigens these receptors bind are not known. Regarding the study as a whole: TRBV5-6, TRBV5-1 and TRBV20-1 were among 4 or 5 TRBV segments more frequent in patients than controls.

Sequences were obtained from blood. These receptors all come from a girl aged 5-17 years with multiple sclerosis.

The chain uses TRBV20-1 and TRBJ2-7, with 9 bases aligning to TRBD2. CDR1 DFQATT and CDR2 SNEGSKA come from the germline V gene (reference sequence). The ends lost 5 bases at V and 0 bases at J; junction bases unmatched: 5. This CDR3 region has 14 residues. Written as DNA, the CDR3 is TGCAGTGCTCGGAATAGCGGGAGCTCCTACGAGCAGTACTTC. It translates to CSARNSGSSYEQYF.

This clonotype has only a few counts. The chain combines TRBV4-3 with TRBJ2-3; D not certain. Looked up from germline, CDR1 is LGHNA and CDR2 is YSLEER. The V gene lost 0 bases and the J gene lost 6 bases, with 10 bases spanning the gap. The length of the CDR3 is 14 residues. CDR3 amino acids: CASSQDRLVDTQYF. For the CDR3, the DNA is TGCGCCAGCAGCCAAGATCGGCTAGTGGATACGCAGTATTTT.

The CDR3 loop reads CAISAERGRTYGYTF. CDR3 bases: TGTGCCATCAGCGCCGAAAGGGGGAGGACCTATGGCTACACCTTC. The chain is built from TRBV10-3 and TRBJ1-2, with D tentatively TRBD1 (6 bases). Germline CDR1 reads ENHRY; CDR2 reads SYGVKD. This CDR3 comprises 15 residues. The V end was cut by 6 bases, the J end by 4 bases, with 18 bases between.

The chain combines TRBV6-1 with TRBJ2-7, with 8 bases that match TRBD2. V lost 6 bases, J lost 0 bases, and 7 bases stayed unmatched. Germline loops: CDR1 MNHNS, CDR2 SASEGT. This CDR3 spans 15 amino acids. The CDR3: CASSLPAGDSYEQYF. The CDR3 DNA reads as TGTGCCAGCAGCCTTCCAGCGGGAGACTCCTACGAGCAGTACTTC.

The chain couples TRBV29-1 to TRBJ1-1; tentative D call: TRBD1 (6 bases). The CDR3 contains 14 residues. The V end lost 3 bases, the J end lost 3 bases, and 14 bases lay between the germline ends. Germline V CDR1 and CDR2: SQVTM, ANQGSEA. Written as DNA, the CDR3 is TGCAGCGTTGAGTCAGGGGAGGGGTACACTGAAGCTTTCTTT. Amino acids: CSVESGEGYTEAFF.

This chain links TRBV12-3 or TRBV12-4 with TRBJ2-1; 8 bases agree with TRBD2. This CDR3 is 15 amino acids long. V was pared by 11 bases and J by 0 bases, with 9 bases of the junction left unmatched. The CDR3 nucleotides read TGTGCCGGATCAAGAAGCGGGAGCTCCTACAATGAGCAGTTCTTC. The encoded protein is CAGSRSGSSYNEQFF.

The V call is TRBV15, the J call TRBJ2-3, with D maybe TRBD1 (5 bases). The V gene lost 0 bases and the J gene lost 6 bases, with 13 bases spanning the gap. CDR1 and CDR2 (germline): LNHNV, YYDKDF (reference sequence). The CDR3 is 15 amino acids. The CDR3 DNA follows: TGTGCCACCAGCAGAGATTCAGGGAAAGAGGATACGCAGTATTTT. Its translation is CATSRDSGKEDTQYF.

Remarks on this clonotype: One end of the junction does not line up with germline, which may come from a read error. V usage is TRBV7-8 and J usage is TRBJ2-5; no reliable D call. Germline V gene lookup returns CDR1 SGHVS and CDR2 FQNEAQ. This CDR3 is built from 10 residues. CDR3 sequence: CASSLVEMFF. As DNA, the CDR3 is TGTGCCAGCAGCTTAGTCGAAATGTTCTTC.

The count of this clonotype is one. V is TRBV20-1 and J is TRBJ2-7; no reliable D call. The DNA end favors TRBJ2-4, so the J call may be wrong. Germline CDR1 and CDR2: DFQATT and SNEGSKA (reference sequence). The CDR3 has 13 amino acids. In nucleotides, the CDR3 is TGCAGCCTCCTTAGTATTAACCAAAACATTCAGTACTTC. Protein product: CSLLSINQNIQYF.

The chain employs TRBV7-2 and TRBJ2-1; D unclear. Between the trimmed V and J ends, which lost 3 bases and 5 bases, there was a span of 11 bases. This CDR3 region has 14 residues. Germline V CDR1 and CDR2: SGHTA, FQGNSA. The CDR3 sequence: CASSLRTSNNEQFF. The CDR3 DNA reads as TGTGCCAGCAGCTTGCGCACCAGTAACAATGAGCAGTTCTTC.

The V and J genes are TRBV7-3 and TRBJ2-3; no definite D call. V was pared by 3 bases and J by 5 bases, with 9 bases between. Germline V gene sequence: CDR1 SGHTA, CDR2 FQGTGA. CDR3 length: 13 amino acids. The CDR3 DNA follows: TGTGCCAGCAGCTTGAGTAAAGGAGATACGCAGTATTTT. Translated: CASSLSKGDTQYF.

This clonotype showed up just a few times. This chain links TRBV4-1 with TRBJ2-3, with a possible D match to TRBD2 (5 bases). Germline V gene lookup returns CDR1 MGHRA and CDR2 YSYEKL. Between the trimmed V and J ends, which lost 7 bases and 5 bases, there was a span of 10 bases. The CDR3 consists of 12 residues. CDR3 region: CASIGGGDTQYF. In DNA form, the CDR3 reads TGCGCCAGCATTGGAGGAGGAGATACGCAGTATTTT.

This clonotype was found a few times. This rearrangement joins TRBV12-3 or TRBV12-4 to TRBJ2-1; D unresolved. The CDR3 covers 13 residues. V was cut by 1 base and J by 6 bases, with 7 bases left in between. The CDR3 loop reads CASSLEGSNEQFF. The CDR3 bases are TGTGCCAGCAGTTTAGAGGGATCCAATGAGCAGTTCTTC.

There are a few counts of this clonotype. The chain joins TRBV10-3 to TRBJ2-5; 8 bases align to TRBD1. The CDR3 is 13 amino acids. Trimming took 2 bases from V and 4 from J; bases not matched to a gene: 0. Per germline, CDR1 ENHRY and CDR2 SYGVKD. The DNA for the CDR3 is TGTGCCATCAGTGAGGACAGGGGAGAGACCCAGTACTTC. Its translation is CAISEDRGETQYF.

This sequence joins TRBV29-1 and TRBJ2-5; D possibly matches TRBD1 or TRBD2 (5 bases each). This CDR3 spans 13 amino acids. Germline V lookup: CDR1 SQVTM, CDR2 ANQGSEA. The V end lost 4 bases, the J end lost 4 bases, and 13 bases lay between the germline ends. The chain's CDR3 is CSVGTPGGETQYF. CDR3 sequence (DNA): TGCAGCGTTGGCACACCTGGGGGAGAGACCCAGTACTTC.

The V gene is TRBV27, the J gene TRBJ2-4, with TRBD1 as a possible D gene (6 bases). The J call may be incorrect, as the DNA end agrees better with TRBJ2-5. Germline CDR1 reads MNHEY; CDR2 reads SMNVEV (reference sequence). The CDR3 covers 14 residues. In DNA, the CDR3 is TGTGCCAGCAGTTTACTTCCAGGGGTAGAGACCCAGTACTTC. The encoded protein is CASSLLPGVETQYF.

This rearrangement joins TRBV29-1 to TRBJ2-7; D is possibly TRBD1 or TRBD2 (5 bases each). This CDR3 has 14 residues. The germline CDR1 and CDR2 sequences are SQVTM and ANQGSEA. V lost 5 bases to trimming and J lost 6 bases, with 20 bases between them. The DNA for the CDR3 is TGCAGCGTTATAGCGTTAAGGGGAAGGGGCGAGCAGTACTTC. This translates into CSVIALRGRGEQYF.

This clonotype has just one count. A read error may explain this, as a much larger clone is one base away. This chain uses TRBV7-3 with TRBJ2-4, with D possibly being TRBD2 (7 bases). Per the germline V gene, CDR1 is SGHTA and CDR2 is FQGTGA. This CDR3 is 15 amino acids long. The CDR3 sequence: CASSLGAGATYEQCF. The CDR3 region has the DNA TGTGCCAGCAGCTTAGGGGCGGGGGCCACCTACGAGCAGTGCTTC.

This clonotype was picked up a small number of times. This rearrangement joins TRBV9 to TRBJ2-1, with TRBD2 identical over 10 bases. The CDR3 runs to 18 residues. Per germline, CDR1 SGDLS and CDR2 YYNGEE. Trimming took 3 bases from V and 0 from J; bases not matched to a gene: 9. The CDR3, as DNA: TGTGCCAGCAGCGGCGGGCAAAGCGGGAGGGGCTCCTACAATGAGCAGTTCTTC. Translating gives CASSGGQSGRGSYNEQFF.

This clonotype was seen a few times. This rearrangement joins TRBV12-3 or TRBV12-4 to TRBJ2-1; D is unclear. The CDR3 totals 11 residues. Trimming shortened V by 5 bases and J by 6 bases, and 5 bases separated the two germline ends. The CDR3 nucleotides are TGTGCCAGCAGTGTGCGCAATGAGCAGTTCTTC. Its protein is CASSVRNEQFF.

The V gene is TRBV28, the J gene TRBJ2-7; D may correspond to TRBD1 or TRBD2 (6 bases each). CDR3 size: 16 residues. V was shortened by 5 bases and J by 6 bases, with 23 bases between the two germline ends. Germline V gene sequence: CDR1 MDHEN, CDR2 SYDVKM. CDR3 sequence: CASSLPPGGTTGEQYF. CDR3 DNA sequence: TGTGCCAGCAGTCTCCCCCCTGGGGGGACAACGGGCGAGCAGTACTTC. Complete variable domain (other parts from reference TRBV28 and TRBJ2-7): DVKVTQSSRYLVKRTGEKVFLECVQDMDHENMFWYRQDPGLGLRLIYFSYDVKMKEKGDIPEGYSVSREKKERFSLILESASTNQTSMYLCASSLPPGGTTGEQYFGPGTRLTVT.

The rearrangement joins TRBV4-1 to TRBJ2-3; D is uncertain. Trimming pared 1 base from V and 2 bases from J, leaving 13 bases between. Germline-derived CDR1 and CDR2 are MGHRA and YSYEKL. The CDR3 consists of 16 residues. CDR3 coding DNA: TGCGCCAGCAGCCAAGGTGGCCGGACCTCCACAGATACGCAGTATTTT. Amino acid sequence: CASSQGGRTSTDTQYF.

The gene calls are TRBV29-1 and TRBJ2-1, with D tentatively TRBD1 or TRBD2 (5 bases each). CDR3 length: 13 amino acids. Looked up from germline, CDR1 is SQVTM and CDR2 is ANQGSEA. V lost 6 bases, J lost 2 bases, and 11 bases lay in between. CDR3 residues: CSVRDGAYNEQFF. CDR3 nucleotide sequence: TGCAGCGTCCGGGACGGTGCCTACAATGAGCAGTTCTTC.

Comments on this clonotype: At one boundary the junction diverges from the germline segment, which might be a read error. This chain uses TRBV29-1 with TRBJ2-3; D not certain. Germline values: CDR1 SQVTM, CDR2 ANQGSEA. This CDR3 has 11 residues. CDR3 region: CNVSHTDTQYF. The CDR3 bases are TGCAACGTTTCCCACACAGATACGCAGTATTTT.